Shown below are 13 T cell receptor beta chains from a single sample sequenced in a study of T cell responses to AZD1222 COVID-19 vaccine. Profiling relied on immunoSEQ multiplex PCR, and the TCRdb table lists in-frame clones only, not all of them. The sample contains under 140,000 clones, around 90% of which appear only once. The sample here was peripheral blood, taken on day 0 of AZD1222 vaccination. The receptor set was obtained from an adult in good health.

This chain uses TRBV4-1 with TRBJ1-4; a weak D match, TRBD1 (5 bases). V was trimmed by 4 bases and J by 6 bases, leaving 12 bases between them. The CDR3 is 14 residues long. Germline V CDR1 and CDR2: MGHRA, YSYEKL. The DNA for the CDR3 is TGCGCCAGCAGCCGGGGGTTTGGGGATGAAAAACTGTTTTTT. Protein: CASSRGFGDEKLFF.

V and J are TRBV5-4 and TRBJ2-3, with D tentatively TRBD2 (6 bases). The CDR3 is 15 residues long. Germline lookup yields CDR1 SGHNT and CDR2 YYREEE (reference sequence). Trimming removed 0 bases at V and 1 base at J, with 9 bases between. CDR3 coding DNA: TGTGCCAGCAGCTTGGAGATAGCGGGCACAGATACGCAGTATTTT. Translated: CASSLEIAGTDTQYF.

The chain couples TRBV11-2 to TRBJ2-7; D remains ambiguous. The ends were cut back, 1 base at V and 6 bases at J, with 10 bases in the middle. The CDR3 runs to 13 residues. Per the germline V gene, CDR1 is SGHAT and CDR2 is FQNNGV. CDR3 in amino acids: CASSLVGSIEQYF. The CDR3 DNA follows: TGTGCCAGCAGCTTAGTTGGCAGCATCGAGCAGTACTTC. The whole variable domain, filled in from reference TRBV11-2 and TRBJ2-7, reads EAGVAQSPRYKIIEKRQSVAFWCNPISGHATLYWYQQILGQGPKLLIQFQNNGVVDDSQLPKDRFSAERLKGVDSTLKIQPAKLEDSAVYLCASSLVGSIEQYFGPGTRLTVT.

J is TRBJ2-1 and V is TRBV20-1, with TRBD2 identical over 12 bases. Germline trimming cut 3 bases from V and 0 bases from J; bases unmatched to any gene: 9. This CDR3 has 18 residues. CDR1 and CDR2 (germline): DFQATT, SNEGSKA (reference sequence). The CDR3 loop reads CSASLLAGGLSSYNEQFF. The CDR3 region has the DNA TGCAGTGCTAGTCTACTAGCGGGGGGCCTTAGCTCCTACAATGAGCAGTTCTTC.

This clone was detected only once. Lacking the conserved final phenylalanine or tryptophan, this CDR3 likely reflects a read error. The chain joins TRBV6-5 to TRBJ1-2, with 8 bases aligning to TRBD1. This CDR3 contains 13 residues. Germline loops: CDR1 MNHEY, CDR2 SVGAGI. Trimming removed 8 bases from V and 3 bases from J; junction bases left unmatched: 5. CDR3 sequence reads: CASGNRGDYGYTL. The CDR3 DNA reads TGTGCCAGCGGAAACAGGGGGGACTATGGCTACACCCTC.

This chain uses TRBV4-1 with TRBJ1-5, with D possibly TRBD1 on 5 matching bases. Trimming left V 6 bases short and J 1 base short, with 13 bases between. This CDR3 spans 15 amino acids. CDR1 is MGHRA, CDR2 YSYEKL, per germline. This CDR3 reads CASRGVLESNQPQHF. DNA of the CDR3: TGCGCCAGCAGAGGGGTCTTAGAGAGCAATCAGCCCCAGCATTTT.

This chain links TRBV5-8 with TRBJ1-2, with 9 bases identical to TRBD1. Trimming removed 3 bases from V and 4 bases from J; junction bases left unmatched: 10. This CDR3 has 16 residues. Germline CDR1 reads SGHTS; CDR2 reads YDEGEE. This chain's CDR3 is CASSSPGTGWFYGYTF. As DNA, the CDR3 is TGTGCCAGCAGCTCCCCCGGGACAGGGTGGTTCTATGGCTACACCTTC.

The rearrangement joins TRBV7-9 to TRBJ2-6, with D hard to call. The V gene's germline CDR1 is SEHNR and CDR2 FQNEAQ (reference sequence). Trimming took off 4 bases at V and 0 bases at J, with 7 bases between the two ends. There are 15 residues in the CDR3. In nucleotides, the CDR3 is TGTGCCAGCAGCTCGCGTAGCTCTGGGGCCAACGTCCTGACTTTC. Its translation is CASSSRSSGANVLTF. Looking up the rest from reference TRBV7-9 and TRBJ2-6 gives the full variable domain: DTGVSQNPRHKITKRGQNVTFRCDPISEHNRLYWYRQTLGQGPEFLTYFQNEAQLEKSRLLSDRFSAERPKGSFSTLEIQRTEQGDSAMYLCASSSRSSGANVLTFGAGSRLTVL.

This clone was seen a handful of times. The gene calls are TRBV6-6 and TRBJ1-1; D might be TRBD1 (6 bases). CDR1 and CDR2 from the germline V gene are MNHNY and SVGAGI (reference sequence). The CDR3 extends over 11 amino acids. V gave up 7 bases and J gave up 7 bases, with 10 bases separating them. CDR3 residues: CASTKTGEAFF. CDR3 sequence (DNA): TGTGCCAGCACAAAGACAGGTGAAGCTTTCTTT.

This sequence joins TRBV12-3 or TRBV12-4 and TRBJ1-3, with 8 positions matching TRBD1. V gave up 10 bases and J gave up 4 bases; unmatched junction bases: 6. CDR3 size: 13 residues. This chain's CDR3 is CATSRGQGNTIYF. DNA for the CDR3: TGTGCCACTTCCAGGGGGCAAGGAAACACCATATATTTT.

The chain is built from TRBV29-1 and TRBJ1-1, with no clear D. CDR3 length: 13 amino acids. From germline, CDR1 is SQVTM and CDR2 ANQGSEA. V dropped 4 bases and J dropped 0 bases, with 9 bases sitting between them. The CDR3 DNA follows: TGCAGCGTTGGCGCGACATTGAACACTGAAGCTTTCTTT. This encodes CSVGATLNTEAFF.

The V and J genes are TRBV7-9 and TRBJ1-1, with D perhaps TRBD1 (6 bases). Germline lookup yields CDR1 SEHNR and CDR2 FQNEAQ (reference sequence). This CDR3 spans 12 amino acids. V lost 5 bases and J lost 7, with 11 bases in between. CDR3 coding DNA: TGTGCCAGCAGCCTACAGGGTGGTGAAGCTTTCTTT. Translating it yields CASSLQGGEAFF.

The V call is TRBV11-3, the J call TRBJ2-3; 11 bases are shared with TRBD2. Germline trimming cut 5 bases from V and 9 bases from J; bases unmatched to any gene: 13. Germline V lookup: CDR1 SGHNT, CDR2 YENEEA. This CDR3 has 16 amino acids. This CDR3 reads CASSPGQPGLADTQYF. CDR3 coding DNA: TGTGCCAGCAGCCCGGGACAGCCGGGACTAGCGGACACGCAGTATTTT.